The 9 T cell receptor beta chains below come from one sample, sequenced in a study of regulatory T cells in long-lasting Graves disease. The sample's time point: newly diagnosed GD, antithyroid drugs for less than 3 months. From RNA extracted from PBMCs, the TCR library was made. Arm-PCR of CDR3 regions and iRepertoire HTBI primers were used to build TCR beta libraries. TCRdb reprocessed the multiplex PCR reads via MiXCR and lists one record per CDR3 protein. The sample shows 540,000 or so distinct CDR3 sequences, roughly 12% of them seen only once. Another study also made use of these data, one on T cells in Graves' hyperthyroidism and ophthalmopathy.

Here the sequenced sample was peripheral blood mononuclear cells (PBMCs), taken at new diagnosis, from a patient treated with antithyroid drugs. The receptors were gathered from a man younger than 40 with Graves disease.

This rearrangement joins TRBV3-1 to TRBJ2-1; 10 bases are a match to TRBD2. Per the germline V gene, CDR1 is LGHDT and CDR2 is YNNKEL (reference sequence). V lost 2 bases to trimming and J lost 0 bases; unmatched junction nucleotides: 13. The CDR3 extends over 20 amino acids. The CDR3 region has the DNA TGTGCCAGCAGCCAAATTCTAGCGGGAGAGGGGAATAGCTCCTACAATGAGCAGTTCTTC. Protein product: CASSQILAGEGNSSYNEQFF.

This clonotype was observed a handful of times. A read error may account for a junction end that differs from germline. This sequence joins TRBV12-3 or TRBV12-4 and TRBJ1-1, with TRBD1 matching over 7 bases. This CDR3 has 14 residues. The CDR3 here is CASRSTGRGTGAFF. The CDR3 DNA sequence: TGTGCCAGCAGGTCGACAGGGCGAGGCACTGGAGCTTTCTTT.

The rearrangement links TRBV20-1 to TRBJ2-7; 10 positions agree with TRBD2. With V trimmed by 3 bases and J by 5 bases, 10 bases remained unmatched. Germline-derived CDR1 and CDR2 are DFQATT and SNEGSKA (reference sequence). The CDR3 covers 15 residues. DNA for the CDR3: TGCAGTGCTAGTTTCAGCGGGAGGGCCGGGAACGAGCAGTACTTC. Its protein is CSASFSGRAGNEQYF.

This chain uses TRBV20-1 with TRBJ2-5; a possible D gene is TRBD2 (5 bases). Trimming left V 6 bases short and J 3 bases short, with 17 bases between. The CDR3 has 14 residues. Per the germline V gene, CDR1 is DFQATT and CDR2 is SNEGSKA (reference sequence). The CDR3 nucleotides are TGCAGTGCCGCTCCGCCGGGGTTGGAAGAGACCCAGTACTTC. Translation: CSAAPPGLEETQYF.

This clonotype was seen more than once but under ten times. The chain is built from TRBV27 and TRBJ2-7; TRBD1 matches 7 bases. From germline, CDR1 is MNHEY and CDR2 SMNVEV (reference sequence). The CDR3 consists of 14 residues. V lost 3 bases and J lost 7; bases outside the gene matches: 9. CDR3 DNA sequence: TGTGCCAGCAGTTTCGGACAGGCCGTCGGAGAGCAGTACTTC. Protein product: CASSFGQAVGEQYF.

The J gene is TRBJ1-3, the V gene TRBV7-9; no clear D gene. Germline CDR1 SEHNR, CDR2 FQNEAQ (reference sequence). The ends were cut back, 3 bases at V and 0 bases at J, with 9 bases in the middle. The CDR3 runs to 15 residues. The CDR3 loop reads CASSLAQRSGNTIYF. Written as DNA, the CDR3 is TGTGCCAGCAGCTTGGCTCAACGCTCTGGAAACACCATATATTTT.

This clonotype was recorded many times. The rearrangement uses TRBV30 and TRBJ2-7, with D maybe TRBD2 (6 bases). Germline assignment: CDR1 GTSNPN and CDR2 SVGIG (reference sequence). The CDR3 consists of 17 residues. V lost 0 bases to trimming and J lost 1 base, with 19 bases between them. The CDR3 region has the DNA TGTGCCTGGAGTGTAAGCGGTAAGGGAGGTCGGTCCTACGAGCAGTACTTC. This translates into CAWSVSGKGGRSYEQYF.

This clonotype was seen at least ten times. V gene TRBV11-2 combines with J gene TRBJ2-7; 9 nucleotides align to TRBD2. This CDR3 is 14 amino acids long. Unmatched junction bases numbered 5, after V lost 4 bases and J lost 4 bases. Germline assignment: CDR1 SGHAT and CDR2 FQNNGV. The CDR3 DNA follows: TGTGCCAGCAGCTATAGCGGGAGTGGGTACGAGCAGTACTTC. Translated: CASSYSGSGYEQYF.

This clonotype has ten or more counts. This chain connects TRBV9 to TRBJ2-5; possibly TRBD2 for D (6 bases). The germline gives CDR1 SGDLS, CDR2 YYNGEE. There are 15 residues in the CDR3. V was pared by 0 bases and J by 5 bases, with 14 bases between. The CDR3 DNA reads TGTGCCAGCAGCGTAGACGGGGCTAGCGAGGAGACCCAGTACTTC. This encodes CASSVDGASEETQYF.